Listed below are T cell receptor beta chains from one sample, sequenced in a study of OX40 agonist ivuxolimab in advanced cancers. Libraries were prepared by immunoSEQ multiplex PCR; TCRdb keeps only in-frame clonotypes and omits some of them. Among 50,000 or so clones listed, about 86% were seen once. Sequencing used CD4+ or CD8+ T cells sorted from blood, obtained in a trial of the OX40 agonist ivuxolimab. The receptors stem from an adult with an advanced solid tumor such as melanoma, head and neck, liver or kidney cancer. CDR3s leave out the opening cysteine and the closing phenylalanine or tryptophan.

CDR3aa | j_gene | v_gene
ASSLAGQGYEQY | TRBJ2-7 | TRBV6-5
ASSSHRTSGSPTDTQY | TRBJ2-3 | TRBV27
ASSPGLETQY | TRBJ2-5 | TRBV18
ASSPMMSTEAF | TRBJ1-1 | TRBV18
ASSPGQNTGELF | TRBJ2-2 | TRBV18
AWSLGTTIYNEQF | TRBJ2-1 | TRBV30
ASSLRRGVGTDTQY | TRBJ2-3 | TRBV7-9
ASSSWTVADEQY | TRBJ2-7 | TRBV5-4
SAIRDGYT | TRBJ1-2 | TRBV20-1
ASSRLAAANYGYT | TRBJ1-2 | TRBV4-1
ASSQERLGVSQPQH | TRBJ1-5 | TRBV4-1
ASSLGTVNTEAF | TRBJ1-1 | TRBV2
ASSAQDSSV | TRBJ1-1 | TRBV5-4
ASSSARGAYNSPLH | TRBJ1-6 | TRBV7-2
ASSTLWTGIETQY | TRBJ2-5 | TRBV19
ASSEARTGAYNSPLH | TRBJ1-6 | TRBV6-1
ASSLSGTSGSYEQF | TRBJ2-1 | TRBV27
ASSTRGASGNTIY | TRBJ1-3 | TRBV19
ASSLTGRVFYNEQF | TRBJ2-1 | TRBV5-4
ASSPGAVQETQY | TRBJ2-5 | TRBV19
ASRKSGASTDTQY | TRBJ2-3 | TRBV5-1
ASNPGRPSGANVLT | TRBJ2-6 | TRBV2
ASSRGASGSYNEQF | TRBJ2-1 | TRBV5-4
ASSLEGWETNEKLF | TRBJ1-4 | TRBV11-3
ASSVRLNTEAF | TRBJ1-1 | TRBV6-4
ASSLNLGQASEQF | TRBJ2-1 | TRBV5-6
ASSDNGGARPDTQY | TRBJ2-3 | TRBV6-4
ASTLFDSNQPQH | TRBJ1-5 | TRBV19
ASSLGYQRQVYNEQF | TRBJ2-1 | TRBV5-1
ASSPPRGGTEAF | TRBJ1-1 | TRBV23-1
SVHEGGFTQY | TRBJ2-3 | TRBV29-1
ASTKTGGTGDYEQY | TRBJ2-7 | TRBV6-6
ASRDSGRAFEQY | TRBJ2-7 | TRBV10-2
ASRAGTGSGYT | TRBJ1-2 | TRBV6-5
ASSSTSGSRYEQF | TRBJ2-1 | TRBV5-4
ASSRAGGRTDTQY | TRBJ2-3 | TRBV5-4
ASSPQTGGNTIY | TRBJ1-3 | TRBV18
ASSLQHGPRSSYEQY | - | TRBV4-1
ASSPFLDSNTGELF | TRBJ2-2 | TRBV18
ASSLDGTRAGELF | TRBJ2-2 | TRBV5-6
ASRDGTGSSPLH | TRBJ1-6 | TRBV5-1
ASSYSTGSTDTQY | TRBJ2-3 | TRBV6-5
ASSTGLYEQY | TRBJ2-7 | TRBV7-2